This T cell receptor beta chain was sequenced for a study of cytomegalovirus exposure and HLA in healthy donors. In the study overall: Within the Caucasian-associated ancestry cluster were 81% of the approximately 400 genotyped donors.

Overall study findings and caveats: For most TCR beta V segments, an earlier analysis put the productive rate at about 90% or about 30% of the time. The study labeled around 160 TCR beta chains cytomegalovirus-associated. It was shown in a later analysis that HLA-associated TCR beta chains were more clonally expanded than other, equally common chains.

The study ran its PCR with 60 Vbeta and 13 Jbeta primers. Sequenced by immunoSEQ multiplex PCR; TCRdb stores in-frame clones only, minus some. The sample includes around 150,000 clones, about 76% seen only once; the top ten take 3.5%. In germline, CDR1 is SGHRS, CDR2 YFSETQ. The CDR3 is made up of 14 amino acids. The ends lost 4 bases at V and 3 bases at J; junction bases unmatched: 5. To note about this clone: Its antigen is unidentified.

The sequencing input was PBMCs. This rearrangement joins TRBV5-1 to TRBJ1-2, with 8 positions matching TRBD1. The TCR originated in a human donor in good health. The CDR3 is CASSLTTGDYGYTF. The CDR3 DNA follows: TGCGCCAGCAGCCTGACGACAGGGGACTATGGCTACACCTTC.